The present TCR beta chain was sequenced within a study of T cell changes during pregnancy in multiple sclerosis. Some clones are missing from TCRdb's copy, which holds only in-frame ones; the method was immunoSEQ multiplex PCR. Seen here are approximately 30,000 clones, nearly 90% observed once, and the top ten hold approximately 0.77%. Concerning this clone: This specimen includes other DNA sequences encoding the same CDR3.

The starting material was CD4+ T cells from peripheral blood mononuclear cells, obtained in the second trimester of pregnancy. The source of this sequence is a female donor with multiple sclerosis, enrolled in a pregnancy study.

CDR3 amino acids: CASSLTGGNTEAFF. The CDR3 DNA follows: TGTGCCAGCAGCCTTACAGGGGGCAACACTGAAGCTTTCTTT. The V and J genes are TRBV7-3 and TRBJ1-1, with TRBD1 identical over 9 bases. V lost 5 bases, J lost 2 bases, and 3 bases stayed unmatched. Germline values: CDR1 SGHTA, CDR2 FQGTGA. CDR3 length: 14 residues.